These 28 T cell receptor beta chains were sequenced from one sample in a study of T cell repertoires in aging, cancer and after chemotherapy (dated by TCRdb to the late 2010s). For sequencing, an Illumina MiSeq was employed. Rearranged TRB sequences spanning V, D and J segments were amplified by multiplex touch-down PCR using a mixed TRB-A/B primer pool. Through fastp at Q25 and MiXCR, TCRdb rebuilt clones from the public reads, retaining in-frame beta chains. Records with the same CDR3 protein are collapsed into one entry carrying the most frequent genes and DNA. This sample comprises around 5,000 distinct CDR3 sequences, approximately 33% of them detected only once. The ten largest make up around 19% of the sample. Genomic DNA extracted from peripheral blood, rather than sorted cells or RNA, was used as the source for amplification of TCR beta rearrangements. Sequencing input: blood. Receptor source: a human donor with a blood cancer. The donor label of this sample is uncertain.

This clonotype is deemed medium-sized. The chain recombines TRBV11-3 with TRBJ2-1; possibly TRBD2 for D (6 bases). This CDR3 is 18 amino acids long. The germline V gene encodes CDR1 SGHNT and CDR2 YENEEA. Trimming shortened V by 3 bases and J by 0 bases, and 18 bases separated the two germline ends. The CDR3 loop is CASSFWRSGVSSYNEQFF. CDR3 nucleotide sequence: TGTGCCAGCAGCTTCTGGCGGTCGGGAGTGAGCTCCTACAATGAGCAGTTCTTC.

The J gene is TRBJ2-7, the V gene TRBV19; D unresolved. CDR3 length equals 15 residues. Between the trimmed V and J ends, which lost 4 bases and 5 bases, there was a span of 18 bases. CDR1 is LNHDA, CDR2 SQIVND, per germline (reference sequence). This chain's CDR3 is CASSNWRHLGDEQYF. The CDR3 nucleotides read TGTGCCAGTAGTAACTGGAGACACCTTGGGGACGAGCAGTACTTC.

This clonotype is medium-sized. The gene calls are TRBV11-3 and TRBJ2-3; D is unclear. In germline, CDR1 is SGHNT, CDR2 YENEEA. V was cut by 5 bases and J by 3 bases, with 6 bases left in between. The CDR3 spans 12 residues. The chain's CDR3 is CASSLGTDTQYF. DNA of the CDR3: TGTGCCAGCAGCCTGGGGACAGATACGCAGTATTTT.

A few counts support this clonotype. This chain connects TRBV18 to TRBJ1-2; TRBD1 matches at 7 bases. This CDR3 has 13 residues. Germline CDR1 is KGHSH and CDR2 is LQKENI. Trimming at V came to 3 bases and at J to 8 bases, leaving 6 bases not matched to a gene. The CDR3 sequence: CASSPDRVEGYTF. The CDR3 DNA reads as TGTGCCAGCTCACCCGACAGGGTGGAGGGCTACACCTTC.

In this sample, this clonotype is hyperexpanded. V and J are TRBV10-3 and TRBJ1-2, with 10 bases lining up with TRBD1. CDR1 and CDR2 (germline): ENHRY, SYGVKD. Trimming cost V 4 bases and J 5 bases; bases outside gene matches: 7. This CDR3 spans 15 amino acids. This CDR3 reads CAISASGTGDYGYTF. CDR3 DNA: TGTGCCATCAGTGCAAGCGGGACAGGGGATTATGGCTACACCTTC.

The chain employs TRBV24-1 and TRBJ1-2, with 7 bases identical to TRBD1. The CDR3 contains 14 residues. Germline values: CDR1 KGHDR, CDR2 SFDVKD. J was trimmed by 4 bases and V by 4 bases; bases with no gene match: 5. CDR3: CATSDAGTVYGYTF. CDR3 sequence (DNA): TGTGCCACCAGTGACGCCGGGACAGTCTATGGCTACACCTTC.

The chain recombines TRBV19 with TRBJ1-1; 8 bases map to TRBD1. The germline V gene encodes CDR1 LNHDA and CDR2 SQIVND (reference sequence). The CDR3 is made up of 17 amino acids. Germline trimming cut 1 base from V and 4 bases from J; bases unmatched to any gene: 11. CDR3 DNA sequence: TGTGCCAGTAGTATAGGGACAGGGAGCTCTGGGGCCACTGAAGCTTTCTTT. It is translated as CASSIGTGSSGATEAFF.

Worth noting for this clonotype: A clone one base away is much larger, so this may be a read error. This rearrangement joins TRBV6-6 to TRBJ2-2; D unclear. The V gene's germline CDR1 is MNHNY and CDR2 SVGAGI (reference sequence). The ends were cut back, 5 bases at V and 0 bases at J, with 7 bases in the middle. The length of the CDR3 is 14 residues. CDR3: CASSRLPNTGELFF. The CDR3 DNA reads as TGTGCCAGCAGTCGACTCCCGAACACCGGGGAGCTGTTTTTT.

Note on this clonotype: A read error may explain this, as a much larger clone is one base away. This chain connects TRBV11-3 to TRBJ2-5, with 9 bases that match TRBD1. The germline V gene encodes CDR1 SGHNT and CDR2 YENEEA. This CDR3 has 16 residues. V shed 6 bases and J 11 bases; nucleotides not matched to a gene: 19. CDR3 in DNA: TGTGCCAGCAGTCGGACCGGGACAGGGAAGTTTGGTGAGCAGTACTTC. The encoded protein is CASSRTGTGKFGEQYF.

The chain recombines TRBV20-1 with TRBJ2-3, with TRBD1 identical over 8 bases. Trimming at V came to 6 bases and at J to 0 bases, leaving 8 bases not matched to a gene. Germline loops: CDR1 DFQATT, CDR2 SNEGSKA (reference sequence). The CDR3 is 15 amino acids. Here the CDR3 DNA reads TGCAGTGCACTACCAGGGGGCGTAAGCACAGATACGCAGTATTTT. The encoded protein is CSALPGGVSTDTQYF.

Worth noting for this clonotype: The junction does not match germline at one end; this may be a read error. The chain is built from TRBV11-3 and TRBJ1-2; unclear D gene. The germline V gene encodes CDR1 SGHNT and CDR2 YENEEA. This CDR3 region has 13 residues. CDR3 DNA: TGTGCCAGAAGCTCCTCCTTCTTCTATGGCTACACCTTC. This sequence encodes CARSSSFFYGYTF.

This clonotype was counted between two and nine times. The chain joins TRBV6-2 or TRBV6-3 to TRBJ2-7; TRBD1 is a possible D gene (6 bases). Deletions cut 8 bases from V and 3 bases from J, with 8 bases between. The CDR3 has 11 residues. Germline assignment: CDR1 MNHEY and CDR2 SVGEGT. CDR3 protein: CASLQGYEQYF. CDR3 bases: TGTGCCAGCCTACAGGGCTACGAGCAGTACTTC.

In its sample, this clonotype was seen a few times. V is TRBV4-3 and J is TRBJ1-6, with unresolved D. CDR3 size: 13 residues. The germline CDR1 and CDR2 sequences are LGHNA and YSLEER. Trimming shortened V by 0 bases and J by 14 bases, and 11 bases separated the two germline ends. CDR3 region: CASSQEPRLALHF. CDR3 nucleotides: TGCGCCAGCAGCCAAGAACCTCGACTCGCCCTCCACTTT.

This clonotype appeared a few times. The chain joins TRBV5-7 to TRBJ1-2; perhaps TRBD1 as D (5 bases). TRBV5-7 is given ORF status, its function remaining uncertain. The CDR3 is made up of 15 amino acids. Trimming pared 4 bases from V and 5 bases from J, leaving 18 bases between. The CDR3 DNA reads TGTGCCAGCAGCAATACCGGGACGGCCGTATATGGCTACACCTTC. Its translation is CASSNTGTAVYGYTF.

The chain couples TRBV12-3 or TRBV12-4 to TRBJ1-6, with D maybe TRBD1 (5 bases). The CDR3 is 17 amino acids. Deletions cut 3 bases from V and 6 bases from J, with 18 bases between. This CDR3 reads CASSLGGSWGVNSPLHF. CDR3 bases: TGTGCCAGCAGTTTGGGGGGGTCATGGGGCGTTAATTCACCCCTCCACTTT.

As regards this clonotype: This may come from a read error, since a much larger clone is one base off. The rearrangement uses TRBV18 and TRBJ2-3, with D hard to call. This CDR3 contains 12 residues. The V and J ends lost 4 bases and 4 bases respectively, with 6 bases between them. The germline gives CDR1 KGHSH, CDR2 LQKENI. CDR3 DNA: TGTGCCAGCTCACACGAGGCAGATACGCAGTATTTT. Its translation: CASSHEADTQYF.

The CDR3 region is CASSLAWGNEQFF. CDR3 DNA sequence: TGCGCCAGCAGCCTCGCTTGGGGTAATGAGCAGTTCTTC. V and J are TRBV5-1 and TRBJ2-1; no firm D call. The CDR3 runs 13 residues. Trimming left V 4 bases short and J 7 bases short, with 12 bases between. Germline V gene sequence: CDR1 SGHRS, CDR2 YFSETQ.

The CDR3 DNA follows: TGCAGTGCTAGTTATTCCCAGGGGGGATATGAGCAGTTCTTC. This encodes CSASYSQGGYEQFF. The chain has TRBV20-1 and TRBJ2-1; D is perhaps TRBD1 (7 bases). From germline, CDR1 is DFQATT and CDR2 SNEGSKA (reference sequence). The V end lost 3 bases, the J end lost 8 bases, and 17 bases lay between the germline ends. This CDR3 has 14 amino acids.

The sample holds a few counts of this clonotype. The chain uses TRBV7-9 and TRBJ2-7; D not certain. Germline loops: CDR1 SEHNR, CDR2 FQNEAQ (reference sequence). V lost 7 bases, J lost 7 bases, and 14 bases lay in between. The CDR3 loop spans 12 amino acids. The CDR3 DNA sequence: TGTGCCAGCACCTCGTTCGGCTTGGAGCAGTACTTC. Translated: CASTSFGLEQYF.

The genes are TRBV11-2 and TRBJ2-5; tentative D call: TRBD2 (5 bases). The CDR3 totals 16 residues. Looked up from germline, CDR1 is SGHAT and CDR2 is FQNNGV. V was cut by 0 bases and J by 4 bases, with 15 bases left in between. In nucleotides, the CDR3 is TGTGCCAGCAGCTTAGAACGGGGTGATCTAGGAGAGACCCAGTACTTC. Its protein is CASSLERGDLGETQYF. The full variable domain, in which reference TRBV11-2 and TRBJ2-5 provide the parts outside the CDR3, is EAGVAQSPRYKIIEKRQSVAFWCNPISGHATLYWYQQILGQGPKLLIQFQNNGVVDDSQLPKDRFSAERLKGVDSTLKIQPAKLEDSAVYLCASSLERGDLGETQYFGPGTRLLVL.

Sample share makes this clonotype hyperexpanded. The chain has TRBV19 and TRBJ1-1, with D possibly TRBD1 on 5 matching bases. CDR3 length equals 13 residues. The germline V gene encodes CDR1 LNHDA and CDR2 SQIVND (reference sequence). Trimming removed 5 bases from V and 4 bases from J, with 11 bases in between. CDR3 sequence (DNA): TGTGCCAGTAGTCTAACTGGGGCCACTGAAGCTTTCTTT. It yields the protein CASSLTGATEAFF.

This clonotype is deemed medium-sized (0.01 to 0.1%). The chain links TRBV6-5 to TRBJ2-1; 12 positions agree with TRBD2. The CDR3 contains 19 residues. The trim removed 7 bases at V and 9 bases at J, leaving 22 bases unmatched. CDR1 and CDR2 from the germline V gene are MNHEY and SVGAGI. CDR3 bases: TGTGCCAGCACCCCAAGTGGTGCTAGCGGGAGGGCCGGTAGGGTTGAGCAGTTCTTC. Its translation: CASTPSGASGRAGRVEQFF.

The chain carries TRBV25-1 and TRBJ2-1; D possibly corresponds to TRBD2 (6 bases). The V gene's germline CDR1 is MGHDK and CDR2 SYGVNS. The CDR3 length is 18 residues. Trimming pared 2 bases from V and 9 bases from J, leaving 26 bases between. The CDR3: CASSEREIRNAYLGEQFF. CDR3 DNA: TGTGCCAGCAGTGAACGGGAGATCCGGAATGCCTACCTTGGTGAGCAGTTCTTC.

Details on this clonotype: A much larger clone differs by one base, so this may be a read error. The CDR3: CSFLGGGVTEAFF. The DNA for the CDR3 is TGCAGCTTCCTTGGGGGCGGGGTCACTGAAGCTTTCTTT. This chain uses TRBV29-1 with TRBJ1-1; the D gene is possibly TRBD1 (6 bases). The CDR3 is 13 amino acids. V shed 8 bases and J shed 4 bases, with 17 bases lying between them. Germline V gene lookup returns CDR1 SQVTM and CDR2 ANQGSEA. The full variable domain, in which reference TRBV29-1 and TRBJ1-1 provide the parts outside the CDR3, is SAVISQKPSRDICQRGTSLTIQCQVDSQVTMMFWYRQQPGQSLTLIATANQGSEATYESGFVIDKFPISRPNLTFSTLTVSNMSPEDSSIYLCSFLGGGVTEAFFGQGTRLTVV.

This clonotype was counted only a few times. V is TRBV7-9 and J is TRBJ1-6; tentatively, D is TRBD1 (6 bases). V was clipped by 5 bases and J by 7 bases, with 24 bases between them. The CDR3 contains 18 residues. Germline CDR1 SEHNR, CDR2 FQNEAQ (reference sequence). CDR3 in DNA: TGTGCCAGCAGCGGACCGACGGTGTCGGGGGGACACAATTCACCCCTCCACTTT. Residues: CASSGPTVSGGHNSPLHF.

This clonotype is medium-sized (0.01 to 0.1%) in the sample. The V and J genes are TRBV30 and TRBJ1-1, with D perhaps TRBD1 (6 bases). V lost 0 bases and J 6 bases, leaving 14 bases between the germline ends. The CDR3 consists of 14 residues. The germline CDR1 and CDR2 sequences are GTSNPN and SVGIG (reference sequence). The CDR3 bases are TGTGCCTGGAGTGTACGGGGGGCTTCAGCTGAAGCTTTCTTT. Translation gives CAWSVRGASAEAFF.

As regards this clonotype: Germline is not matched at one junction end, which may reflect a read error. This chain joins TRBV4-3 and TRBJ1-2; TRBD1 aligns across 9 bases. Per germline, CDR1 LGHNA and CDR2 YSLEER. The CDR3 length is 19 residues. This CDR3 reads CASSHSGETGGFLDYGYTF. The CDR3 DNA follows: TGTGCCAGCAGCCACTCAGGGGAGACAGGGGGGTTTTTGGACTATGGCTACACCTTC.

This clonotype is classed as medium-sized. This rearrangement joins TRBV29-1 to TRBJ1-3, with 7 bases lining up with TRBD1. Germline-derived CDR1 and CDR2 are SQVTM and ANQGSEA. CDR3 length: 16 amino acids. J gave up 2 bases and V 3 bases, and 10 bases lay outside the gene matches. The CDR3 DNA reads TGCAGCGTTGAGTTCCCACGACAGGGAGCTGGAAACACCATATATTTT. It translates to CSVEFPRQGAGNTIYF. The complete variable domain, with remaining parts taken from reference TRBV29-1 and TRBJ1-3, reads SAVISQKPSRDICQRGTSLTIQCQVDSQVTMMFWYRQQPGQSLTLIATANQGSEATYESGFVIDKFPISRPNLTFSTLTVSNMSPEDSSIYLCSVEFPRQGAGNTIYFGEGSWLTVV.